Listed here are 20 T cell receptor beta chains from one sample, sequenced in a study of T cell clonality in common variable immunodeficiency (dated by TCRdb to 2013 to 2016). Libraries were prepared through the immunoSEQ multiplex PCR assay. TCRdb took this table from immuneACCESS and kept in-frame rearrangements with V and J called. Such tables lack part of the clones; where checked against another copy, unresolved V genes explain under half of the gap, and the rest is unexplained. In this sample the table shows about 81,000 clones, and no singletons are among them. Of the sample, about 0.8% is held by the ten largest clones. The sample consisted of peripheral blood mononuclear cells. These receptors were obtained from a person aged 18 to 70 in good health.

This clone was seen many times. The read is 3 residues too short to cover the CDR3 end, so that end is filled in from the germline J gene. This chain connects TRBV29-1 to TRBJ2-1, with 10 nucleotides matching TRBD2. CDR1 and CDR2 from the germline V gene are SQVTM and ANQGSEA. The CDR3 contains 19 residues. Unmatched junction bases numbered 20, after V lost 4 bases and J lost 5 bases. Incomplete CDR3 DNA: TGCAGCGTTGTTAATCTGGGTCTAGCGGGAGCAATAGATAACAATGAG. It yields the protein CSVVNLGLAGAIDNNE. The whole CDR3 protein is CSVVNLGLAGAIDNNEQFF.

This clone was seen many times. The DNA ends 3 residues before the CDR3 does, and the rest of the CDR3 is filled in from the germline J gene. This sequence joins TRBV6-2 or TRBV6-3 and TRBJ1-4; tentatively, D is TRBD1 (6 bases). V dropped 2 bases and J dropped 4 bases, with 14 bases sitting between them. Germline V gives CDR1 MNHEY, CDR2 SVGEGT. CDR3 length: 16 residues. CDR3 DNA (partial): TGTGCCAGCAGTTACACCGGGGGGCACCTTAATGAAAAA. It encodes CASSYTGGHLNEK. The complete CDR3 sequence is CASSYTGGHLNEKLFF.

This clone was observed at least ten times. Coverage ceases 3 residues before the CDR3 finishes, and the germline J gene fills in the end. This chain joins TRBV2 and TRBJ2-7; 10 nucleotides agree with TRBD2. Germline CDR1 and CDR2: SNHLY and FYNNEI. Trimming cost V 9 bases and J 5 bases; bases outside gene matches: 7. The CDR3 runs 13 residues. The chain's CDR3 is CASRTSGVHEQYF. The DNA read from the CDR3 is TGTGCCAGTCGGACTAGCGGAGTGCACGAG.

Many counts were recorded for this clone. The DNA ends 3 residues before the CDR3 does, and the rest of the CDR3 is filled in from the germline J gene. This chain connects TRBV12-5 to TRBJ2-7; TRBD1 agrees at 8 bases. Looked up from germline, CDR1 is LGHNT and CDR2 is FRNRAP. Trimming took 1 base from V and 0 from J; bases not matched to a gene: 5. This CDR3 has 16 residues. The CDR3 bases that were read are TGTGCTAGTGGTTTGGAACTTGGACAGGGCTCCTACGAG. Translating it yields CASGLELGQGSYE. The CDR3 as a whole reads CASGLELGQGSYEQYF. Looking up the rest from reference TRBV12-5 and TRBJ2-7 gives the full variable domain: DARVTQTPRHKVTEMGQEVTMRCQPILGHNTVFWYRQTMMQGLELLAYFRNRAPLDDSGMPKDRFSAEMPDATLATLKIQPSEPRDSAVYFCASGLELGQGSYEQYFGPGTRLTVT.

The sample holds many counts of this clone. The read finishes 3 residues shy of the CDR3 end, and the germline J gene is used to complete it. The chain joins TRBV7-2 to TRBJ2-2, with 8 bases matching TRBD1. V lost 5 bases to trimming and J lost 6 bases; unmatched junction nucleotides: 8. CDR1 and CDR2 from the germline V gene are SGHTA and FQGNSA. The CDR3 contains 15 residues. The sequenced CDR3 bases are TGTGCCAGCAGCAGCCGGGACAGGTGGTCCGGGGAG. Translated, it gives CASSSRDRWSGE. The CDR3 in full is CASSSRDRWSGELFF. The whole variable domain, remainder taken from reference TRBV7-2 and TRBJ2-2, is GAGVSQSPSNKVTEKGKDVELRCDPISGHTALYWYRQSLGQGLEFLIYFQGNSAPDKSGLPSDRFSAERTGGSVSTLTIQRTQQEDSAVYLCASSSRDRWSGELFFGEGSRLTVL.

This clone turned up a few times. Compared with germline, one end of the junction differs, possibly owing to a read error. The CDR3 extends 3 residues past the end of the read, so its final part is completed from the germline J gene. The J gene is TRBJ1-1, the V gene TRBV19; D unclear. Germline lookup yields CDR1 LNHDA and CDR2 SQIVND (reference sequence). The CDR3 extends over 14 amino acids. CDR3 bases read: TGTGCCGGTAGTATGCTTCTAGGGAACACTGAA. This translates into CAGSMLLGNTE. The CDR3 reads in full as CAGSMLLGNTEAFF.

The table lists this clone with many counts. The part of the CDR3 DNA that was read is TGTGCCGGACGGGACTCCTCCTACAGATACGAG. It yields the protein CAGRDSSYRYE. The complete CDR3 sequence is CAGRDSSYRYEQYF. The V call is TRBV2, the J call TRBJ2-7; TRBD2 is a possible D gene (6 bases). The read gets to within 3 residues of the CDR3 end, and the germline J gene fills in the rest. With 11 bases removed from V and 4 bases from J, the gap between germline ends came to 21 bases. The CDR3 is 14 residues long. Germline CDR1 SNHLY, CDR2 FYNNEI.

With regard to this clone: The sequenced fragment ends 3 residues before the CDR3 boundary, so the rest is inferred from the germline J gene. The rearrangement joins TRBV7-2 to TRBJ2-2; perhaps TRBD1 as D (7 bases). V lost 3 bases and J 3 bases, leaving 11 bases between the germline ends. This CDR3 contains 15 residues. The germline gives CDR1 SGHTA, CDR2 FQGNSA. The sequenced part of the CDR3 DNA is TGTGCCAGCAGCTTGGGGGGACAGTACACCGGGGAG. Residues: CASSLGGQYTGE. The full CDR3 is CASSLGGQYTGELFF.

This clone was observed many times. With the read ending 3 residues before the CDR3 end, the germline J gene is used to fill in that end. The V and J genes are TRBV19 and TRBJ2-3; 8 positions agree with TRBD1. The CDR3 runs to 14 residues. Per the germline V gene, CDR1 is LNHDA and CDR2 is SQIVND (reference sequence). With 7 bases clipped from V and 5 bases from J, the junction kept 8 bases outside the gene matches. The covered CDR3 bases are TGTGCCAGTACCGCAGGGGGCGGCGGAGATACG. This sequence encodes CASTAGGGGDT. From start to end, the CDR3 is CASTAGGGGDTQYF.

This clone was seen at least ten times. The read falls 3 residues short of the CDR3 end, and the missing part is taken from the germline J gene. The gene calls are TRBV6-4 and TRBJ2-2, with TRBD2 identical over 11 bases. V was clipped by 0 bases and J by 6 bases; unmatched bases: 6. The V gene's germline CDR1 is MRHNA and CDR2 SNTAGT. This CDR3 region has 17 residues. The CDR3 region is CASSDSSTSGSAGELFF. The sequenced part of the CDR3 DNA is TGTGCCAGCAGTGACTCGTCAACTAGCGGGAGCGCCGGGGAG.

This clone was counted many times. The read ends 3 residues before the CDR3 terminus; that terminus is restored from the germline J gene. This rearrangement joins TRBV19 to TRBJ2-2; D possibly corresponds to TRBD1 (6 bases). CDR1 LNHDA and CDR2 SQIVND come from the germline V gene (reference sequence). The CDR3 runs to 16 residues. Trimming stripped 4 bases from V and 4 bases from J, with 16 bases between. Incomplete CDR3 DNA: TGTGCCAGTAGTACTCTCCGGGACACTACCACCGGGGAG. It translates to CASSTLRDTTTGE. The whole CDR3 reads CASSTLRDTTTGELFF.

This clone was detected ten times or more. CDR3 region: CASSARGIIGGYTF. The sequenced part of the CDR3 DNA is TGTGCCAGCAGCGCCCGGGGGATCATCGGAGGC. V is TRBV28 and J is TRBJ1-2; maybe TRBD1 (5 bases). The observed sequence ends 3 residues before the CDR3 terminus, with the missing tail filled in from the germline J gene. CDR3 length: 14 amino acids. CDR1 is MDHEN, CDR2 SYDVKM, per germline.

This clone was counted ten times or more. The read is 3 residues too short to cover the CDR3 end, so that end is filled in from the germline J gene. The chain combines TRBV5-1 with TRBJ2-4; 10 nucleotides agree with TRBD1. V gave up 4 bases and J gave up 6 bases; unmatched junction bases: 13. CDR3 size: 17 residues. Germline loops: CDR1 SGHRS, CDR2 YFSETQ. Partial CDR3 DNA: TGCGCCAGCAGCAAGAACCCCATGGACAGGGGGTTAAACATT. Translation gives CASSKNPMDRGLNI. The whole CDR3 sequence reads CASSKNPMDRGLNIQYF.

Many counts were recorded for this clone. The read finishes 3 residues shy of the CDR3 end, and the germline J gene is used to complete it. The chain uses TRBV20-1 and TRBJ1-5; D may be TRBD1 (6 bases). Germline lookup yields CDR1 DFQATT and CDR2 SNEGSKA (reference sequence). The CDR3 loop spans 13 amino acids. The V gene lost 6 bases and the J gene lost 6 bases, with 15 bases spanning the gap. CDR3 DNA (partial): TGCAGTGCGCCGACAGGCGGCCGTCAGCCC. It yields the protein CSAPTGGRQP. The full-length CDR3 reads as CSAPTGGRQPQHF.

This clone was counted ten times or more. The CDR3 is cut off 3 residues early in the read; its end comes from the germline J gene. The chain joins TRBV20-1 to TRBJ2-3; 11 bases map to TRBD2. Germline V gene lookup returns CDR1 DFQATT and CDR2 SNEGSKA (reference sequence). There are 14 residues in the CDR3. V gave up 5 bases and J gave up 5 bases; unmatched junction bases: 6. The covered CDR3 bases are TGCAGTGCTGCTCCGGGACTAGCGGTAGATACG. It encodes CSAAPGLAVDT. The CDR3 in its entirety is CSAAPGLAVDTQYF.

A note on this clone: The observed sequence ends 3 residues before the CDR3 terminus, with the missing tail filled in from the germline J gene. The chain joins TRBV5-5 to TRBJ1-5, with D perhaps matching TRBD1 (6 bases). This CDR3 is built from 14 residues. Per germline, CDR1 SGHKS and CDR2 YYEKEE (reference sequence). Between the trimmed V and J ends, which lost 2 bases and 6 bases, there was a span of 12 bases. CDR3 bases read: TGTGCCAGCAGCTTAAACAGGGCCGCTCAGCCC. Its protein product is CASSLNRAAQP. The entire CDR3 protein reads CASSLNRAAQPQHF. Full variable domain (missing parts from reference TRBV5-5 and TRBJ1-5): DAGVTQSPTHLIKTRGQQVTLRCSPISGHKSVSWYQQVLGQGPQFIFQYYEKEERGRGNFPDRFSARQFPNYSSELNVNALLLGDSALYLCASSLNRAAQPQHFGDGTRLSIL.

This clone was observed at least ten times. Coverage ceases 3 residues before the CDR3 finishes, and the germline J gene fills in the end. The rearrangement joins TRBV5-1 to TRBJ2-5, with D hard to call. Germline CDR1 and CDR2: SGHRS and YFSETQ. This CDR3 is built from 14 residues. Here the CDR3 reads CASSLVSVDATQYF. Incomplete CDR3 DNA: TGCGCCAGCAGCTTGGTTTCGGTAGATGCAACC.

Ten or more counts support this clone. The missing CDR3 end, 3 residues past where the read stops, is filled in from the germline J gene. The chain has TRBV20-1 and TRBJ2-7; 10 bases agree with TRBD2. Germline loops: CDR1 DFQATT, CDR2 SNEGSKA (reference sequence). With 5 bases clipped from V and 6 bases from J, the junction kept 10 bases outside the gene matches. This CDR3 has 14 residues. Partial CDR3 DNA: TGCAGTGCTCCCCAAGCGGGAGGGCCGTCCGAG. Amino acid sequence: CSAPQAGGPSE. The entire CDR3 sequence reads CSAPQAGGPSEQYF.

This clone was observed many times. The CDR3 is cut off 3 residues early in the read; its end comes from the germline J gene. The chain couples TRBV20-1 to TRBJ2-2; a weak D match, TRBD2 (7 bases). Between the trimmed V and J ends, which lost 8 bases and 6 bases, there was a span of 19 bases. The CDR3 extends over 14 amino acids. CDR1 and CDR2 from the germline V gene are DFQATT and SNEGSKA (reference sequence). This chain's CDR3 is CSTDRGGLSGELFF. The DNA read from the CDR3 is TGCAGTACGGATAGGGGGGGGCTTTCCGGGGAG.

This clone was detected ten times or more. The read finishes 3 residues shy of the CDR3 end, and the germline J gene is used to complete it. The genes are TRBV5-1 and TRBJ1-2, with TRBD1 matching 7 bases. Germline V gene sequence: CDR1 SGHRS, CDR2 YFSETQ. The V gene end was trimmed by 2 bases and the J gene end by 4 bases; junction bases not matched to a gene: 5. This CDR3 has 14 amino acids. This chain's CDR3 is CASSFLQGTYGYTF. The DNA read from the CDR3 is TGCGCCAGCAGCTTCCTACAGGGGACCTATGGC.